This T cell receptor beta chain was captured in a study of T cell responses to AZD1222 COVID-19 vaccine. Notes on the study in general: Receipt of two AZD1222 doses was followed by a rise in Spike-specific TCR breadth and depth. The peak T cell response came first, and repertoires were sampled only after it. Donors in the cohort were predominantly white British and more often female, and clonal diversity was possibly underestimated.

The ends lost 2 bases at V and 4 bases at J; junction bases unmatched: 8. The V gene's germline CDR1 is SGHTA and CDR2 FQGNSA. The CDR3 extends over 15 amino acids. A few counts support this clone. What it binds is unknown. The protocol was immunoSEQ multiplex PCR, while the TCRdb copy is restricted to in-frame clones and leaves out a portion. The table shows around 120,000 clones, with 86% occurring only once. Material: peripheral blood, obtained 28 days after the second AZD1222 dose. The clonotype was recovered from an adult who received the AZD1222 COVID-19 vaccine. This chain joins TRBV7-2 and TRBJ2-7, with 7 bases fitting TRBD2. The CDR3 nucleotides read TGTGCCAGCAGCTTACTTTCCGGGAGGAGTTACGAGCAGTACTTC. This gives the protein CASSLLSGRSYEQYF.